The subject of this entry is one T cell receptor beta chain. Unmatched junction bases numbered 9, after V lost 4 bases and J lost 3 bases. This CDR3 contains 16 residues. CDR1 is SGHRS, CDR2 YFSETQ, per germline. The data stem from a study of blood T cell repertoires in COVID-19. Across the whole study: Collection of acute and convalescent COVID-19 samples took place in the United States, Italy and Spain. PBMCs, B-cell-depleted T cells, or T cells were the source of the cDNA or gDNA that made up the material.

Study processing details: Reference gene primers were amplified, and this amplification served to estimate nucleated cell counts. Method: immunoSEQ multiplex PCR; TCRdb's copy keeps in-frame clones and lacks some. V and J calls and clone size are as listed in that table; D and trimming were resolved from the DNA. In the table there are about 380,000 clones, 81% of which are singletons. This TCR came from a human donor with acute or convalescent COVID-19. The donor label of this sample is uncertain. The sequenced sample consisted of peripheral blood. The chain links TRBV5-1 to TRBJ1-1; TRBD1 agrees at 10 bases. The CDR3 nucleotides are TGCGCCAGCAGCCTGCCAAGGACAGGGGGGGACACTGAAGCTTTCTTT. It codes for CASSLPRTGGDTEAFF.